These 23 T cell receptor beta chains were all obtained from the same sample, sequenced in a study of blood T cell repertoires in COVID-19. Generated by immunoSEQ multiplex PCR, the TCRdb table keeps only in-frame clones and is missing some. The table shows about 210,000 clones, with more than 80% occurring only once. Sequenced material: PBMCs or T cells enriched from blood (not recorded which). Receptors originate from a woman aged 18-30 years who had recovered from COVID-19.

The chain employs TRBV15 and TRBJ1-5; the D gene is possibly TRBD1 (5 bases). Trimming took 1 base from V and 3 from J, leaving 10 bases between them. The germline V gene encodes CDR1 LNHNV and CDR2 YYDKDF (reference sequence). The CDR3 is 15 amino acids. The CDR3 coding sequence is TGTGCCACCAGCAGAGGGGCGGGGGTCAATCAGCCCCAGCATTTT. This codes for CATSRGAGVNQPQHF.

The chain is built from TRBV5-1 and TRBJ2-4, with 8 bases identical to TRBD2. The junction had 7 bases not matched to a gene; V was cut back by 0 bases and J by 2 bases. The CDR3 loop spans 17 amino acids. Germline CDR1 SGHRS, CDR2 YFSETQ. CDR3 nucleotide sequence: TGCGCCAGCAGCTTGGCCACTTCGGGGGGGCCCAAAAACATTCAGTACTTC. Protein sequence: CASSLATSGGPKNIQYF.

The chain employs TRBV11-2 and TRBJ1-1; 7 nucleotides agree with TRBD1. V gave up 6 bases and J gave up 7 bases; unmatched junction bases: 8. This CDR3 comprises 13 residues. CDR1 and CDR2 from the germline V gene are SGHAT and FQNNGV. CDR3 loop: CASRRWGQSEAFF. The CDR3 region has the DNA TGTGCCAGCAGACGCTGGGGACAGAGTGAAGCTTTCTTT.

In the case of this clone: Germline is not matched at one junction end, which may reflect a read error. This chain connects TRBV30 to TRBJ2-7, with D possibly matching TRBD2 (6 bases). The CDR3 sequence is 12 residues long. Germline assignment: CDR1 GTSNPN and CDR2 SVGIG (reference sequence). Here the CDR3 reads CAWSVRETRLDF. The CDR3 nucleotides read TGTGCCTGGAGTGTACGGGAGACACGGCTGGACTTC.

Turning to this clone: The junction does not match germline at one end; this may be a read error. The chain joins TRBV6-5 to TRBJ1-1, with a possible D match to TRBD1 (5 bases). This CDR3 region has 11 residues. In germline, CDR1 is MNHEY, CDR2 SVGAGI. The CDR3: CASRAGGTHLF. DNA for the CDR3: TGTGCCAGCAGGGCGGGGGGGACGCACCTCTTT.

This chain connects TRBV27 to TRBJ2-7; 9 bases match TRBD1. Germline V gene data show CDR1 as MNHEY and CDR2 as SMNVEV (reference sequence). V shed 5 bases and J 4 bases; nucleotides not matched to a gene: 9. This CDR3 is 15 amino acids long. CDR3 bases: TGTGCCAGCAGTACTCCCACAGGGGGCTTGTACGAGCAGTACTTC. It encodes CASSTPTGGLYEQYF.

In its sample, this clone was seen once. The V gene is TRBV3-1 (or the pseudogene TRBV3-2), the J gene TRBJ2-3, with D maybe TRBD1 (5 bases). Germline V lookup: CDR1 LGHDT, CDR2 YNNKEL (reference sequence). The CDR3 totals 13 residues. V lost 3 bases and J lost 2, with 6 bases in between. The CDR3: CASSQGLTDTQYF. The CDR3 DNA sequence: TGTGCCAGCAGCCAGGGGCTCACAGATACGCAGTATTTT.

The V call is TRBV23-1, the J call TRBJ1-2, with D unresolved. TRBV23-1 is identified as an open reading frame with a role that is uncertain. Deletions cut 6 bases from V and 2 bases from J, with 13 bases between. The CDR3 has 14 amino acids. CDR3 coding DNA: TGCGCCAGCAGGGCCCCTTTCCCCAACTATGGCTACACCTTC. It translates to CASRAPFPNYGYTF.

The V and J genes are TRBV14 and TRBJ1-1; maybe TRBD1 (6 bases). The V gene's germline CDR1 is SGHDN and CDR2 FVKESK. The CDR3 covers 13 residues. V was pared by 4 bases and J by 10 bases, with 16 bases between. The CDR3 region has the DNA TGTGCCAGCAGCCGAGCAACAGGGTTCCCAGCTTTCTTT. Translating gives CASSRATGFPAFF.

This clone was recorded a few times. This chain uses TRBV9 with TRBJ2-1; the D is unclear. The V gene lost 0 bases and the J gene lost 5 bases, with 12 bases spanning the gap. CDR3 length: 15 amino acids. Germline lookup yields CDR1 SGDLS and CDR2 YYNGEE. CDR3 bases: TGTGCCAGCAGCGTAGAAGGTCGGGTTGACAATGAGCAGTTCTTC. Its translation: CASSVEGRVDNEQFF.

This clone was observed many times. V is TRBV6-5 and J is TRBJ1-6; 7 nucleotides align to TRBD1. Germline CDR1 reads MNHEY; CDR2 reads SVGAGI. Trimming at V came to 6 bases and at J to 6 bases, leaving 2 bases not matched to a gene. The CDR3 consists of 13 residues. The CDR3 loop reads CASRTGPNSPLHF. CDR3 DNA: TGTGCCAGCAGGACAGGGCCTAATTCACCCCTCCACTTT.

The rearrangement joins TRBV19 to TRBJ2-1, with a possible D match to TRBD1 (5 bases). Germline V gene sequence: CDR1 LNHDA, CDR2 SQIVND (reference sequence). Trimming removed 2 bases from V and 0 bases from J, with 14 bases in between. This CDR3 has 17 amino acids. This chain's CDR3 is CASSIYPQGSSYNEQFF. Here the CDR3 DNA reads TGTGCCAGTAGTATATATCCCCAGGGAAGCTCCTACAATGAGCAGTTCTTC.

This clone was recorded only once. The genes are TRBV28 and TRBJ2-3, with a possible D match to TRBD2 (7 bases). Deletions cut 2 bases from V and 6 bases from J, with 15 bases between. The germline gives CDR1 MDHEN, CDR2 SYDVKM. The CDR3 spans 15 residues. Written as DNA, the CDR3 is TGTGCCAGCAGTTTACGGGGCGGGGGCGCCGATACGCAGTATTTT. Translated: CASSLRGGGADTQYF.

J is TRBJ2-3 and V is TRBV19, with 11 bases aligning to TRBD2. Germline V gene lookup returns CDR1 LNHDA and CDR2 SQIVND (reference sequence). Trimming at V came to 7 bases and at J to 4 bases, leaving 4 bases not matched to a gene. CDR3 length: 14 amino acids. The CDR3 DNA sequence: TGTGCCAGTACGACTAGCGGGGTTTCAGATACGCAGTATTTT. The encoded protein is CASTTSGVSDTQYF. The full variable domain, in which reference TRBV19 and TRBJ2-3 provide the parts outside the CDR3, is DGGITQSPKYLFRKEGQNVTLSCEQNLNHDAMYWYRQDPGQGLRLIYYSQIVNDFQKGDIAEGYSVSREKKESFPLTVTSAQKNPTAFYLCASTTSGVSDTQYFGPGTRLTVL.

This rearrangement joins TRBV10-3 to TRBJ1-4; 10 bases agree with TRBD1. The junction had 3 bases not matched to a gene; V was cut back by 3 bases and J by 8 bases. Germline CDR1 reads ENHRY; CDR2 reads SYGVKD. The CDR3 runs to 14 residues. In nucleotides, the CDR3 is TGTGCCATCAGTGATATGACAGGGGGCGAAAAACTGTTTTTT. Residues: CAISDMTGGEKLFF.

This chain joins TRBV7-9 and TRBJ1-1; D gene uncertain. The CDR3 loop spans 12 amino acids. V was clipped by 8 bases and J by 1 base, with 8 bases between them. The germline V gene encodes CDR1 SEHNR and CDR2 FQNEAQ (reference sequence). The CDR3 is CASSHPNTEAFF. The DNA of the CDR3 is TGTGCCAGCTCACACCCGAACACTGAAGCTTTCTTT. The variable domain in full, completed from reference TRBV7-9 and TRBJ1-1, reads DTGVSQNPRHKITKRGQNVTFRCDPISEHNRLYWYRQTLGQGPEFLTYFQNEAQLEKSRLLSDRFSAERPKGSFSTLEIQRTEQGDSAMYLCASSHPNTEAFFGQGTRLTVV.

This rearrangement joins TRBV7-9 to TRBJ1-2, with a tentative D call TRBD1 (5 bases). V lost 10 bases to trimming and J lost 6 bases, with 15 bases between them. CDR3 size: 12 residues. Germline CDR1 SEHNR, CDR2 FQNEAQ (reference sequence). CDR3 nucleotides: TGTGCCACGGTATTGGGGGGTCATGGCTACACCTTC. This codes for CATVLGGHGYTF.

The genes are TRBV29-1 and TRBJ1-1; TRBD1 might be the D (5 bases). There are 14 residues in the CDR3. The ends were cut back, 6 bases at V and 4 bases at J, with 18 bases in the middle. The germline V gene has CDR1 SQVTM and CDR2 ANQGSEA. Here the CDR3 reads CSVPRATRSTEAFF. The CDR3 DNA follows: TGCAGCGTCCCCAGGGCCACTCGGAGCACTGAAGCTTTCTTT.

The J gene is TRBJ2-7, the V gene TRBV3-1 (or the pseudogene TRBV3-2); tentatively, D is TRBD2 (6 bases). With 4 bases removed from V and 3 bases from J, the gap between germline ends came to 16 bases. The CDR3 covers 15 residues. In germline, CDR1 is LGHDT, CDR2 YNNKEL (reference sequence). CDR3: CASSPLSYGGYEQYF. The CDR3, as DNA: TGTGCCAGCAGCCCCCTTTCATACGGGGGCTACGAGCAGTACTTC.

The V gene is TRBV30, the J gene TRBJ2-5; 8 bases line up with TRBD2. CDR3 length: 14 amino acids. Unmatched junction bases numbered 7, after V lost 2 bases and J lost 5 bases. Germline CDR1 is GTSNPN and CDR2 is SVGIG (reference sequence). The CDR3 loop is CAWSLRGGPETQYF. The CDR3 DNA is TGTGCCTGGAGTCTACGGGGGGGTCCGGAGACCCAGTACTTC.

V gene TRBV4-1 combines with J gene TRBJ1-2; D is unclear. Germline V gene lookup returns CDR1 MGHRA and CDR2 YSYEKL. The CDR3 contains 17 residues. V was pared by 4 bases and J by 1 base, with 19 bases between. The CDR3 DNA sequence: TGCGCCAGCAGCCGGGGTTACTCCGGTCGGGGTAACTATGGCTACACCTTC. Translating it yields CASSRGYSGRGNYGYTF.

The rearrangement joins TRBV28 to TRBJ1-6; 7 nucleotides agree with TRBD1. Germline V gives CDR1 MDHEN, CDR2 SYDVKM. After removal of 5 bases from V and 8 bases from J, the junction contained 12 bases not matched to a gene. The CDR3 consists of 16 residues. The CDR3 DNA reads as TGTGCCAGCAGTCATTATCCGGGACAGCATTATTCACCCCTCCACTTT. Translating gives CASSHYPGQHYSPLHF.

The rearrangement uses TRBV5-1 and TRBJ2-3; unclear D gene. V lost 2 bases to trimming and J lost 6 bases, with 4 bases between them. This CDR3 has 11 amino acids. Looked up from germline, CDR1 is SGHRS and CDR2 is YFSETQ. The CDR3 DNA is TGCGCCAGCAGCTTTTATGATACGCAGTATTTT. Translation: CASSFYDTQYF.